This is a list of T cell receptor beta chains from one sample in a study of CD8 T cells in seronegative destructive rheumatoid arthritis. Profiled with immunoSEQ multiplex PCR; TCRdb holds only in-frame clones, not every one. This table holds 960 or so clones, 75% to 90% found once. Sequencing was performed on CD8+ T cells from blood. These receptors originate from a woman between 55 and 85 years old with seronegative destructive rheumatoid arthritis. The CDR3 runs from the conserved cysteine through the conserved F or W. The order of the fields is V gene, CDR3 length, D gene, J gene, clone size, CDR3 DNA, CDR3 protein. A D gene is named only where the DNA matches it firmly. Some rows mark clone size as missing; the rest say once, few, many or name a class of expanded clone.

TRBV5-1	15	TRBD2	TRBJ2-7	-	TGCGCCAGCAGCTTGGGATCTAGCGGGAAGGACGAGCAGTACTTC	CASSLGSSGKDEQYF
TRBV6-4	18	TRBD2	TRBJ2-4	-	TGTGCCAGAAAACAGGGACTAGCGGGAGGGCCGGGCAAAAACATTCAGTACTTC	CARKQGLAGGPGKNIQYF
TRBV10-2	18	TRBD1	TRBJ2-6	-	TGCGCCAGCAGTGAGCCTGGGACAGGGGGTCCTGGGGCCAACGTCCTGACTTTC	CASSEPGTGGPGANVLTF
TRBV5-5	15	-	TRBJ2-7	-	TGTGCCAGCACCCCCCCCCGGGATCTGGGCTACGAGCAGTACTTC	CASTPPRDLGYEQYF
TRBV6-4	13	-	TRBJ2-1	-	TGTGCCAGCAGTGTACGGGACAACAATGAGCAGTTCTTC	CASSVRDNNEQFF
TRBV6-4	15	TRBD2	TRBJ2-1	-	TGTGCCAGCAGTGAAGGACTAGCGGGATACAATGAGCAGTTCTTC	CASSEGLAGYNEQFF
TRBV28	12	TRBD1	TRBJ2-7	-	TGTGCTACGGACAGGGGGGATTACGAGCAGTACTTC	CATDRGDYEQYF
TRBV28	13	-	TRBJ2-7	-	TGTGCCAGCAGTTTACAGGGTCCCTACGAGCAGTACTTC	CASSLQGPYEQYF
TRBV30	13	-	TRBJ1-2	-	TGTGCCTGGAGTGTCGGGGGAGGATATGGCTACACCTTC	CAWSVGGGYGYTF
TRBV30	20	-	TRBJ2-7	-	TGTGCCTGGAGTGTTAAAGCGGAGAGGACCGCGTCCCTTTACTCCTACGAGCAGTACTTC	CAWSVKAERTASLYSYEQYF
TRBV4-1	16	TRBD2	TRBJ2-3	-	TGCGCCAGCAGCCAAGGGGGCGCGGGAGGGGAGGATACGCAGTATTTT	CASSQGGAGGEDTQYF
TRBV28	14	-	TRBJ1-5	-	TGTGCCAGCAACAAACAGGAGTTTCATCAGCCCCAGCATTTT	CASNKQEFHQPQHF
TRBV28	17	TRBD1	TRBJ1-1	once	TGTGCCAGCAGTTTATGGGTTTTTGACAGGGCCGGGGCTGAAGCTTTCTTT	CASSLWVFDRAGAEAFF
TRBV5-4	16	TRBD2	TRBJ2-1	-	TGTGCCAGCAGCCCAGTTAGCGGGAGGGCCAACAATGAGCAGTTCTTC	CASSPVSGRANNEQFF
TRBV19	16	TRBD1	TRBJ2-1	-	TGTGCCAGTAGTATGGGGGACAGGGTAACCTACAATGAGCAGTTCTTC	CASSMGDRVTYNEQFF
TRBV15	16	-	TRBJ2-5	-	TGTGCCACCAGCAGAGATTTGGGGGGATCCCCAGAGACCCAGTACTTC	CATSRDLGGSPETQYF
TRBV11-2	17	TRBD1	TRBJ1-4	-	TGTGCCAGCAGCTTGCCATTGGGGACAGGCCGGCATGAAAAACTGTTTTTT	CASSLPLGTGRHEKLFF
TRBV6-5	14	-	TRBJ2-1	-	TGTGCCAGCAGTCCTCAGTGGTCCTACAATGAGCAGTTCTTC	CASSPQWSYNEQFF
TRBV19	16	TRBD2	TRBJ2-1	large	TGTGCCAGTAGTATCCCAAGCGGGAGGGCCTACAATGAGCAGTTCTTC	CASSIPSGRAYNEQFF
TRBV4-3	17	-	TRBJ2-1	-	TGCGCCAGCAGCCAAGAGCCACCTGCTCAGGGTAACAATGAGCAGTTCTTC	CASSQEPPAQGNNEQFF
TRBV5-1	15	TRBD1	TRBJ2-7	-	TGCGCCAGCAGCTTGGTAGAGGGACAGAGCTACGAGCAGTACTTC	CASSLVEGQSYEQYF
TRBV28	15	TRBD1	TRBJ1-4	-	TGTGCCAGCAGTTTACTCACAGGGGGCCGGGAAAAACTGTTTTTT	CASSLLTGGREKLFF
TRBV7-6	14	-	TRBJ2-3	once	TGTGCCAGCAGCTTAGGTACGAGAACAGATACGCAGTATTTT	CASSLGTRTDTQYF
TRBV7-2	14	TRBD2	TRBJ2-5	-	TGTGCCAGCCGATGGACTAGCGGAGAAGAGACCCAGTACTTC	CASRWTSGEETQYF
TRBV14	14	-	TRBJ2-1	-	TGTGCCAGCAGCCAAGGTACTCCCTACAATGAGCAGTTCTTC	CASSQGTPYNEQFF
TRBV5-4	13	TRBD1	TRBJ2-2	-	TGTGCCAGCAGCCAACAGGGGGCCGGGGAGCTGTTTTTT	CASSQQGAGELFF
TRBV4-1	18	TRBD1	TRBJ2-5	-	TGCGCCAGCAGCCAAGAAGGACAGGGGGGAGGGATACAAGAGACCCAGTACTTC	CASSQEGQGGGIQETQYF
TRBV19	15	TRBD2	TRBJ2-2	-	TGTGCCAGTAGTATACTGGCGGGAGCCACCGGGGAGCTGTTTTTT	CASSILAGATGELFF
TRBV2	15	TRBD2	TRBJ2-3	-	TGTGCCAGCAGTGAGACTAGCGGGAGGACAGATACGCAGTATTTT	CASSETSGRTDTQYF
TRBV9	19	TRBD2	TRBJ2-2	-	TGTGCCAGCAGCGTACGCCCCGTGGCCGGGAGGGCGAACACCGGGGAGCTGTTTTTT	CASSVRPVAGRANTGELFF
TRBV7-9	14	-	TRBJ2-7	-	TGTGCCAGCAGCTCGCCGGGACACCACTACGAGCAGTACTTC	CASSSPGHHYEQYF
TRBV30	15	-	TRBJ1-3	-	TGTGCCTGGAGTGTAAGGGAGTCGGGTGGAAACACCATATATTTT	CAWSVRESGGNTIYF
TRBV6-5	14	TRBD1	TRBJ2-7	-	TGTGCCAGCAGTGAATTGGGACAGTCCTACGAGCAGTACTTC	CASSELGQSYEQYF
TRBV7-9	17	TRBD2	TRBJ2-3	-	TGTGCCAGCAGCTACCCAAATGATGCGGGAGCCCCAGATACGCAGTATTTT	CASSYPNDAGAPDTQYF
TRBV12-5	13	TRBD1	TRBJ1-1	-	TGTGCTAGTGGCATACAGGGGTGGGCTGAAGCTTTCTTT	CASGIQGWAEAFF
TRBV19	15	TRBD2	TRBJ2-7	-	TGTGCCAGTAGTATGGGGCTAGCGGGAGTGTACGAGCAGTACTTC	CASSMGLAGVYEQYF
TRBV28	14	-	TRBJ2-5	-	TGTGCCAGCAGCTCGACGACATCCCAAGAGACCCAGTACTTC	CASSSTTSQETQYF
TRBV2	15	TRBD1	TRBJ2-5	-	TGTGCCAGCGGCCGGACAGGGCAAGATCTAGAGACCCAGTACTTC	CASGRTGQDLETQYF
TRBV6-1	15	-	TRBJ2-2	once	TGTGCCAGCAGTGATAGAGGGGGAGGGACCGGGGAGCTGTTTTTT	CASSDRGGGTGELFF
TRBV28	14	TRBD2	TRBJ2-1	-	TGTGCCAGCACTGGGACTAGCGGCTACAATGAGCAGTTCTTC	CASTGTSGYNEQFF
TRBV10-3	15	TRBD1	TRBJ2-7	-	TGTGCCATCAGTGGGACCGGGACAGGGTATCTCGAGCAGTACTTC	CAISGTGTGYLEQYF